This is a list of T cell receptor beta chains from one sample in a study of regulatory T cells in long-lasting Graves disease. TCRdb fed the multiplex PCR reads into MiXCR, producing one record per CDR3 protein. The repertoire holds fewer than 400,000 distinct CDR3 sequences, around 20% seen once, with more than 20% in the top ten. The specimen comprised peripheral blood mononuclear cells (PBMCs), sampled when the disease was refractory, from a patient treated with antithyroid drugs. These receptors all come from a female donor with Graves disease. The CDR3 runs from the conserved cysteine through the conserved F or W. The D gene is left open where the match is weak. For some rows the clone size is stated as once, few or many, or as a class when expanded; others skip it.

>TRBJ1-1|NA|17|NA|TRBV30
CAWSVTAGVSLNTEAFF
TGTGCCTGGAGTGTAACGGCAGGGGTCTCTCTGAACACTGAAGCTTTCTTT
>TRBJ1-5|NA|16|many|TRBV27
CASSLSTGGINQPQHF
TGTGCCAGCAGTTTGTCGACAGGAGGGATTAATCAGCCCCAGCATTTT
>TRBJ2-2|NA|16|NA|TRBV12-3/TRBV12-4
CASSPIPGRNTGELFF
TGTGCCAGCAGTCCCATCCCGGGACGCAACACCGGGGAGCTGTTTTTT
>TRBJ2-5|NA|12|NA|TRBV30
CAWGPTQETQYF
TGTGCCTGGGGACCGACCCAAGAGACCCAGTACTTC
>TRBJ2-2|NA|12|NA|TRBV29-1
CSVARVGGELFF
TGCAGCGTTGCGAGGGTAGGGGGGGAGCTGTTTTTT
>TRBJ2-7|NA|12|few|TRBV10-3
CATARDNYEQYF
TGTGCCACTGCCAGGGACAACTACGAGCAGTACTTC
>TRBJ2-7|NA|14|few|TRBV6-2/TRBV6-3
CASSYSTGTYEQYF
TGTGCCAGCAGTTACTCTACAGGGACCTACGAGCAGTACTTC
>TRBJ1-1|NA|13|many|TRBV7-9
CASSLEPDREAFF
TGTGCCAGCAGCTTAGAACCGGACAGAGAAGCTTTCTTT
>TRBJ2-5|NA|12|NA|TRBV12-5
CASGEDPGEGYF
TGTGCTAGTGGTGAGGACCCTGGTGAGGGGTACTTC
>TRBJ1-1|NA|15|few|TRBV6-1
CASMDGLLLGTEAFF
TGTGCCAGTATGGACGGGCTCCTCCTTGGCACTGAAGCTTTCTTT
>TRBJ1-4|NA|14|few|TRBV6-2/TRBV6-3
CASSYGGGREKLFF
TGTGCCAGCAGTTACGGGGGTGGCAGGGAAAAACTGTTTTTT
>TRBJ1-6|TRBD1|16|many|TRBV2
CASSEAQGTDNSPLHF
TGTGCCAGCAGTGAAGCACAGGGGACGGATAATTCACCCCTCCACTTT
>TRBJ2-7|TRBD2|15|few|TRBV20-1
CSARESLAGAYEQYF
TGCAGTGCTAGAGAGTCACTAGCGGGGGCCTACGAGCAGTACTTC
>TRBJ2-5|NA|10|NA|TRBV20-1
CKGKGETQYF
TGCAAGGGAAAGGGAGAGACCCAGTACTTC
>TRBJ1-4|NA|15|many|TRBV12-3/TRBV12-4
CASSFRSATNEKLFF
TGTGCCAGCAGTTTTCGGTCTGCAACTAATGAAAAACTGTTTTTT
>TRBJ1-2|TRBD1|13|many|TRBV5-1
CASSLGQGAGYTF
TGCGCCAGCAGCTTGGGACAGGGGGCTGGCTACACCTTC
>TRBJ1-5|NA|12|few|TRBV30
CAFGRNNQPQHF
TGTGCCTTCGGACGGAATAATCAGCCCCAGCATTTT
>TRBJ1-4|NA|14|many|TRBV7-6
CASSLGSGNEKLFF
TGTGCCAGCAGCTTAGGGTCCGGTAATGAAAAACTGTTTTTT
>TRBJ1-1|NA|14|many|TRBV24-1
CATSDNSWTGGAFF
TGTGCCACCAGTGATAACAGCTGGACGGGGGGAGCTTTCTTT
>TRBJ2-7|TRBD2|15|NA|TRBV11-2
CASSYGAGTSYEQYF
TGTGCCAGCAGCTATGGAGCGGGAACCTCCTACGAGCAGTACTTC
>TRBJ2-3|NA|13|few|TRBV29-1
CSVVGLLMATQYF
TGCAGCGTTGTAGGCCTCCTAATGGCTACGCAGTATTTT
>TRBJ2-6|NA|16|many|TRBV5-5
CASSLVAGPGANVLTF
TGTGCCAGCAGCTTGGTGGCGGGTCCTGGGGCCAACGTCCTGACTTTC
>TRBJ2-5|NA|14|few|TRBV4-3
CASSQIAPSRTQYF
TGCGCCAGCAGCCAGATAGCCCCGTCTCGGACCCAGTACTTC
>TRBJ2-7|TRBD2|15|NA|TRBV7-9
CASSSSGTSLYEQYF
TGTGCCAGCAGCTCCTCCGGGACTAGCCTCTACGAGCAGTACTTC
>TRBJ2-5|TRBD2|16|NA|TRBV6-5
CASSLRLAGAQETQYF
TGTGCCAGCAGTTTGAGGCTAGCGGGGGCCCAAGAGACCCAGTACTTC
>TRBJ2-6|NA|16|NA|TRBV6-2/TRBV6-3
CASSYRADSGANVLTF
TGTGCCAGCAGTTATCGGGCGGACTCTGGGGCCAACGTCCTGACTTTC
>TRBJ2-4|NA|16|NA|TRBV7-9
CASSQGGMGSKNIQYF
TGTGCCAGCAGCCAGGGTGGGATGGGTTCCAAAAACATTCAGTACTTC
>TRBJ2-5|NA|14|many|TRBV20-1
CSAREALGLATQYF
TGCAGTGCTAGAGAGGCTCTGGGCCTAGCTACCCAGTACTTC
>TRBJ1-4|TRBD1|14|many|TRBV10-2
CASRGTGGYEKLFF
TGCGCCAGCAGAGGGACAGGGGGCTATGAAAAACTGTTTTTT
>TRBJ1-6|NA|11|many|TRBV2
CASRMDSPLHF
TGTGCCAGCAGAATGGACTCACCCCTCCACTTT
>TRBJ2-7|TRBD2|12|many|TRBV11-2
CASGGLAYEQYF
TGTGCCAGCGGGGGACTAGCCTACGAGCAGTACTTC
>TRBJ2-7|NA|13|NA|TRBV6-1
CASNPAPRGEQYF
TGTGCCAGCAATCCGGCCCCCCGGGGGGAGCAGTACTTC
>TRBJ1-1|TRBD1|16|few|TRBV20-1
CSARTDRGEIDTEAFF
TGCAGTGCTAGAACGGACAGGGGGGAAATTGACACTGAAGCTTTCTTT